This T cell receptor beta chain was captured in a study of spatial heterogeneity in lung cancer. TCRdb re-analysed the 5' RACE reads in MiXCR, keeping a single row per CDR3 protein. The sample lists fewer than 40,000 distinct CDR3 sequences, roughly 7.4% occurring once. General study findings and limits: Ubiquitous expanded tumor TCRs were seen in blood more at resection than at follow-up.

A few counts support this clonotype. What it binds is unknown. CDR1 is SEHNR and CDR2 is FQNEAQ in the germline V gene (reference sequence). The CDR3 has 15 amino acids. The ends lost 3 bases at V and 4 bases at J; junction bases unmatched: 3. Time point reported: sample taken at primary tumor resection. Frozen PBMC, nontumor lung or tumor provided whole RNA, which was sequenced unsorted. Untreated early-stage non-small cell lung cancer patients, around 70 in total, were the donors. The material sequenced was PBMCs, taken at surgery. The chain is built from TRBV7-9 and TRBJ1-5; 10 positions match TRBD1. This TCR came from a male donor with early-stage non-small cell lung cancer. The CDR3 is CASSFGQGGNQPQHF. The CDR3 nucleotides read TGTGCCAGCAGCTTTGGACAGGGGGGAAATCAGCCCCAGCATTTT.